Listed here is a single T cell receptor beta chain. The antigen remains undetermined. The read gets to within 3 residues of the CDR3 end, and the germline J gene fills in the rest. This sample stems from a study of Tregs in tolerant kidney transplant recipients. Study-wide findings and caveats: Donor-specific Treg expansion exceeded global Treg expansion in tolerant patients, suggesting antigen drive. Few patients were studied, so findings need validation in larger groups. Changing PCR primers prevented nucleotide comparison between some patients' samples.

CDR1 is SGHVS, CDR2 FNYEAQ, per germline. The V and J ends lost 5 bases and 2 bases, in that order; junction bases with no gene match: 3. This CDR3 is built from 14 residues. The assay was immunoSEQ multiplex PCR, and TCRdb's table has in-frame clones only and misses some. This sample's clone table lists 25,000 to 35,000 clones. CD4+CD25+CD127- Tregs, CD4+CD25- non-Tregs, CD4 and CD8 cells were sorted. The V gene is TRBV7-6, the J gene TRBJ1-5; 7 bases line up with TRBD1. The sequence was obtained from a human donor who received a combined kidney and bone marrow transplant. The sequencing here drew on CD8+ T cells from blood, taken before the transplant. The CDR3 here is CASSPGQGNQPQHF. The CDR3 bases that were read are TGTGCCAGCAGCCCAGGACAGGGCAATCAGCCC.